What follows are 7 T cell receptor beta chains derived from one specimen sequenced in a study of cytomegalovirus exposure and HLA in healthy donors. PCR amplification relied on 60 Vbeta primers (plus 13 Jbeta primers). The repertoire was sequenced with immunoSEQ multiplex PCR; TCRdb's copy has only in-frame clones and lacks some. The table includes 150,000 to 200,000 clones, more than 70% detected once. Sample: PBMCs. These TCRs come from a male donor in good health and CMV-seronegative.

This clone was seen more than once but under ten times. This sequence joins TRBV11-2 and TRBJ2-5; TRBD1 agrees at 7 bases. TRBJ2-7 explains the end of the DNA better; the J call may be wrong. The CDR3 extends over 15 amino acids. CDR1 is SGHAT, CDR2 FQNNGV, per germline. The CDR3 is CASSPPVGRGYEQYF. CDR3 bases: TGTGCCAGCAGCCCTCCGGTTGGCAGGGGGTACGAGCAGTACTTC.

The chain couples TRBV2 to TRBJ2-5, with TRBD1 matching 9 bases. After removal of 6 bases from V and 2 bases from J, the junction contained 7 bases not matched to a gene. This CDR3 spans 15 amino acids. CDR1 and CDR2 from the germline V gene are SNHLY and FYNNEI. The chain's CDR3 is CASRRQGGGQETQYF. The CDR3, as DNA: TGTGCCAGCAGAAGACAGGGGGGGGGACAAGAGACCCAGTACTTC.

As DNA, the CDR3 is TGTGCCAGCAGCCAGTTGGGGGACAGCTCCTATAATTCACCCCTCCACTTT. Amino acid sequence: CASSQLGDSSYNSPLHF. The rearrangement joins TRBV14 to TRBJ1-6, with 7 nucleotides matching TRBD1. Germline lookup yields CDR1 SGHDN and CDR2 FVKESK. The CDR3 is made up of 17 amino acids. Losses at the gene ends were 3 bases for V and 0 bases for J; bases not matched to a gene: 5.

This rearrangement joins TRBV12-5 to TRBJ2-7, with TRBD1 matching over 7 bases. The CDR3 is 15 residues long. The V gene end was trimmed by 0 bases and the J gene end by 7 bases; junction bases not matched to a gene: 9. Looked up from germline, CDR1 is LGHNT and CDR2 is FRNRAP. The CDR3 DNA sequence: TGTGCTAGTGGTTTGGTGCGACAGGGTACTGGAGAGCAGTACTTC. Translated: CASGLVRQGTGEQYF. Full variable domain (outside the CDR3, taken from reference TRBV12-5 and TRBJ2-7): DARVTQTPRHKVTEMGQEVTMRCQPILGHNTVFWYRQTMMQGLELLAYFRNRAPLDDSGMPKDRFSAEMPDATLATLKIQPSEPRDSAVYFCASGLVRQGTGEQYFGPGTRLTVT.

CDR3 in DNA: TGTGCCAGCAGTTTGATTCAGGCCGATAATCAGCCCCAGCATTTT. This codes for CASSLIQADNQPQHF. V gene TRBV28 combines with J gene TRBJ1-5; D is undetermined. V lost 3 bases to trimming and J lost 4 bases, with 13 bases between them. The CDR3 consists of 15 residues. Per the germline V gene, CDR1 is MDHEN and CDR2 is SYDVKM.

The CDR3 nucleotides are TGTGCCAGCAGCCCCAGTTCCTCTGGAAACACCATATATTTT. Its translation is CASSPSSSGNTIYF. The chain recombines TRBV9 with TRBJ1-3; D gene uncertain. The CDR3 extends over 14 amino acids. The germline V gene has CDR1 SGDLS and CDR2 YYNGEE. V was cut by 4 bases and J by 0 bases, with 8 bases left in between.

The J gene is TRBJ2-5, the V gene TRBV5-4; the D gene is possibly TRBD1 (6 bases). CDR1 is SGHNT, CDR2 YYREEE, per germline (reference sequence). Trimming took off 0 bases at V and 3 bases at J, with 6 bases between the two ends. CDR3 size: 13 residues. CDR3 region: CASSLGTEETQYF. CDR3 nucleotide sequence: TGTGCCAGCAGCTTGGGGACAGAAGAGACCCAGTACTTC.